The 8 T cell receptor beta chains listed next were all sequenced from one sample in a study of blood T cell repertoires in COVID-19. Clones were sequenced by immunoSEQ multiplex PCR, and TCRdb holds only the in-frame ones, with some missing. The table records about 200,000 clones, more than 70% of them present only once. Input material: PBMCs or T cells enriched from blood (not recorded which). These receptors were taken from a young woman who had recovered from COVID-19.

The chain uses TRBV30 and TRBJ2-7; the match to TRBD1 covers 7 bases. CDR1 is GTSNPN, CDR2 SVGIG, per germline (reference sequence). Trimming took 5 bases from V and 1 from J; bases not matched to a gene: 2. The CDR3 has 12 amino acids. The CDR3 loop is CAWRDSSYEQYF. DNA for the CDR3: TGTGCCTGGCGGGACAGTTCCTACGAGCAGTACTTC.

The chain couples TRBV28 to TRBJ2-7; the D gene is possibly TRBD1 (6 bases). This CDR3 spans 14 amino acids. The ends were cut back, 6 bases at V and 0 bases at J, with 12 bases in the middle. Per the germline V gene, CDR1 is MDHEN and CDR2 is SYDVKM. The CDR3 coding sequence is TGTGCCAGCAGACGACAGGCTAGCTCCTACGAGCAGTACTTC. Its protein product is CASRRQASSYEQYF.

The chain combines TRBV29-1 with TRBJ1-2; 8 bases align to TRBD1. Unmatched junction bases numbered 4, after V lost 6 bases and J lost 7 bases. The germline CDR1 and CDR2 sequences are SQVTM and ANQGSEA. This CDR3 is 11 amino acids long. CDR3 coding DNA: TGCAGCGTCGCAGGGGGCTCTGGCTACACCTTC. It encodes CSVAGGSGYTF.

V is TRBV19 and J is TRBJ2-3; D gene uncertain. The CDR3 runs to 14 residues. Per germline, CDR1 LNHDA and CDR2 SQIVND (reference sequence). V was shortened by 5 bases and J by 4 bases, with 13 bases between the two germline ends. The CDR3 DNA is TGTGCCAGTAGTCCTGGCATTGGGCCAGATACGCAGTATTTT. Amino acid sequence: CASSPGIGPDTQYF.

The chain has TRBV7-9 and TRBJ2-7; 10 bases are shared with TRBD1. The CDR3 has 15 residues. V lost 5 bases and J lost 4; bases outside the gene matches: 8. The germline gives CDR1 SEHNR, CDR2 FQNEAQ (reference sequence). Here the CDR3 DNA reads TGTGCCAGCAGCCCAATAGGGGGACAGGGGTACGAGCAGTACTTC. The encoded protein is CASSPIGGQGYEQYF. The full variable domain, with the rest looked up from reference TRBV7-9 and TRBJ2-7, is DTGVSQNPRHKITKRGQNVTFRCDPISEHNRLYWYRQTLGQGPEFLTYFQNEAQLEKSRLLSDRFSAERPKGSFSTLEIQRTEQGDSAMYLCASSPIGGQGYEQYFGPGTRLTVT.

The V gene is TRBV4-2, the J gene TRBJ1-6; 8 bases match TRBD1. Per the germline V gene, CDR1 is LGHNA and CDR2 is YNFKEQ. The CDR3 runs 16 residues. Trimming took 0 bases from V and 9 from J; bases not matched to a gene: 7. CDR3 nucleotides: TGTGCCAGCAGCCAAGATCCAGGGGGCAATTTTTCACCCCTCCACTTT. It specifies CASSQDPGGNFSPLHF.

The chain uses TRBV4-1 and TRBJ1-1; possibly TRBD1 for D (5 bases). Germline lookup yields CDR1 MGHRA and CDR2 YSYEKL. Deletions cut 1 base from V and 6 bases from J, with 21 bases between. This CDR3 region has 17 residues. The CDR3 loop is CASSQANLLTAGPEAFF. In DNA, the CDR3 is TGCGCCAGCAGCCAAGCCAACCTCTTGACGGCGGGACCTGAAGCTTTCTTT.

The chain joins TRBV15 to TRBJ2-7, with a possible D match to TRBD1 (5 bases). The CDR3 is 12 amino acids. Trimming left V 4 bases short and J 6 bases short, with 10 bases between. Germline-derived CDR1 and CDR2 are LNHNV and YYDKDF (reference sequence). The CDR3 DNA is TGTGCCACCAGCATATTGGGGCGCGAGCAGTACTTC. This sequence encodes CATSILGREQYF.